The following is a TCR beta chain sequence with its context. The antigen remains unidentified. MiXCR was run by TCRdb on the 5' RACE reads, yielding one entry per CDR3 protein. The sample records some 660,000 distinct CDR3 sequences, around 8.6% being singletons. The sample is drawn from a study of identical twins. V lost 0 bases and J lost 1, with 20 bases in between. The CDR3 runs to 20 residues. Germline V gives CDR1 SGHNT, CDR2 YYREEE (reference sequence). Broader study findings: Insertions were fewer in abundant cord blood beta clonotypes, whereas memory repertoires showed none of this pattern. Conclusions rested on cross-sectional statistics rather than following the same donors.

These same data were also listed under a study on yellow fever vaccine responses in identical twins.

The specimen sequenced was PBMCs. This clonotype was obtained from a woman aged 18-29 years in good health. V gene TRBV5-4 combines with J gene TRBJ2-6; D assignment may be TRBD1 or TRBD2 (5 bases each). CDR3 nucleotides: TGTGCCAGCAGCTTGGAAGGTCCGGGGCATGTGTGGTCTGGGGCCAACGTCCTGACTTTC. Encoded protein: CASSLEGPGHVWSGANVLTF.